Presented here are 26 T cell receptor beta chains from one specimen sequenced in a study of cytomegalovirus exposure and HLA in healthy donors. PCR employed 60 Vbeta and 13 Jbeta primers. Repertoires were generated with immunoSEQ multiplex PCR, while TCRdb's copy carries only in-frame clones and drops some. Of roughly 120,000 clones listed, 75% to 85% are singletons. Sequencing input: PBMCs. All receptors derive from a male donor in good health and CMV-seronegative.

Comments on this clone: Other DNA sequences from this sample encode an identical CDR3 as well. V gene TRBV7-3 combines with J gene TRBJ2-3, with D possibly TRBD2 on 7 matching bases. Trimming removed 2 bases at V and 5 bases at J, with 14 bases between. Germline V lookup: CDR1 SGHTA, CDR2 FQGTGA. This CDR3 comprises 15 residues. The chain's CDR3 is CASSLDGGRGDTQYF. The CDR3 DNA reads TGTGCCAGCAGCTTAGACGGGGGGCGAGGAGATACGCAGTATTTT. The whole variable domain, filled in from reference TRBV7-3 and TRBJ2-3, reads GAGVSQTPSNKVTEKGKYVELRCDPISGHTALYWYRQSLGQGPEFLIYFQGTGAADDSGLPNDRFFAVRPEGSVSTLKIQRTERGDSAVYLCASSLDGGRGDTQYFGPGTRLTVL.

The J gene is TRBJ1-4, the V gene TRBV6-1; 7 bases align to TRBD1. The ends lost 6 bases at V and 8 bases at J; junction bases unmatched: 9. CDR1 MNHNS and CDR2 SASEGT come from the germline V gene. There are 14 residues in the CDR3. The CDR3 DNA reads TGTGCCAGCAGACTGACAGGGAGCGGCGAAAAACTGTTTTTT. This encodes CASRLTGSGEKLFF.

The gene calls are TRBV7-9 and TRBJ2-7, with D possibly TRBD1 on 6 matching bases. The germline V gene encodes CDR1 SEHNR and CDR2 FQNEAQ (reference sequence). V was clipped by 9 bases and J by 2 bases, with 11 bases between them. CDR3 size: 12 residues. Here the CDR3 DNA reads TGTGCCAGTAGACAGGACACCTACGAGCAGTACTTC. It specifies CASRQDTYEQYF.

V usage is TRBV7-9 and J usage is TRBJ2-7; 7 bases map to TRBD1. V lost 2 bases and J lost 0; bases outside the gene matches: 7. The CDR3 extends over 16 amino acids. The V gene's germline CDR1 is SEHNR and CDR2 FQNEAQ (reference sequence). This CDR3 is CASSLSGRGTSYEQYF. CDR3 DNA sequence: TGTGCCAGCAGCTTATCGGGCAGGGGGACCTCCTACGAGCAGTACTTC.

DNA of the CDR3: TGCGCCAGCAGCTTGGCCGGGCGCGGGAGCAAGTCCTACAATGAGCAGTTCTTC. Amino acids: CASSLAGRGSKSYNEQFF. The gene calls are TRBV5-1 and TRBJ2-1, with 7 bases identical to TRBD2. Per germline, CDR1 SGHRS and CDR2 YFSETQ. The CDR3 contains 18 residues. V gave up 0 bases and J gave up 1 base; unmatched junction bases: 10.

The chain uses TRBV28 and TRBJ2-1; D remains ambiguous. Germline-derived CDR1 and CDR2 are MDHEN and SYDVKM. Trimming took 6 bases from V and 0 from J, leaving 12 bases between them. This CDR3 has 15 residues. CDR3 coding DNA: TGTGCCAGCAGCTTGTTCTTCGGCTCCTACAATGAGCAGTTCTTC. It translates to CASSLFFGSYNEQFF.

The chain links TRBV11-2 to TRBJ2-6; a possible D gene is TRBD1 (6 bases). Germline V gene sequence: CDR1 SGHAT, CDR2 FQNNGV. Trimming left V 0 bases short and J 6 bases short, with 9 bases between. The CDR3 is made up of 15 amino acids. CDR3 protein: CASSLDRGAANVLTF. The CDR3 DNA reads TGTGCCAGCAGCTTAGACAGGGGCGCGGCCAACGTCCTGACTTTC.

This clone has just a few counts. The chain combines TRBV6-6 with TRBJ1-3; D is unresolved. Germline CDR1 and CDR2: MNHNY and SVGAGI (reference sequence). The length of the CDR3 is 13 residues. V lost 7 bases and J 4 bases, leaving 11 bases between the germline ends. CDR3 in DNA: TGTGCCAGCACCCATACACAGGGAAACACCATATATTTT. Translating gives CASTHTQGNTIYF.

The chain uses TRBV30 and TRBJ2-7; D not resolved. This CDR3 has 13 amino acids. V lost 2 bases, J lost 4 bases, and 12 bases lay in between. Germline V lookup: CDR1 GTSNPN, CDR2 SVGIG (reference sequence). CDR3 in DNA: TGTGCCTGGAGTCCCGCGACTGAGTACGAGCAGTACTTC. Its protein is CAWSPATEYEQYF.

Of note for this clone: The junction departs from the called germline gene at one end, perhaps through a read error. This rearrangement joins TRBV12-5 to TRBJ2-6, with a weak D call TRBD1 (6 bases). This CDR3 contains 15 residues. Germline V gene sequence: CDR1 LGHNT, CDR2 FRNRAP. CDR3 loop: CASGFAGAGANGLTF. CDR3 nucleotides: TGTGCTAGTGGTTTTGCAGGGGCTGGGGCCAACGGCCTGACTTTC.

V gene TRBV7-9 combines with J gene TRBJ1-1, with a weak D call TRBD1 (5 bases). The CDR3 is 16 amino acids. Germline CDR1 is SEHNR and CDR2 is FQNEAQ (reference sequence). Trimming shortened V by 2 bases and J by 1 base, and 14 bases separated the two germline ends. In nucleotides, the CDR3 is TGTGCCAGCAGCTTAAGGGAGGGGCCGAAGAACACTGAAGCTTTCTTT. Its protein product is CASSLREGPKNTEAFF. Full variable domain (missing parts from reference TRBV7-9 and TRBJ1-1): DTGVSQNPRHKITKRGQNVTFRCDPISEHNRLYWYRQTLGQGPEFLTYFQNEAQLEKSRLLSDRFSAERPKGSFSTLEIQRTEQGDSAMYLCASSLREGPKNTEAFFGQGTRLTVV.

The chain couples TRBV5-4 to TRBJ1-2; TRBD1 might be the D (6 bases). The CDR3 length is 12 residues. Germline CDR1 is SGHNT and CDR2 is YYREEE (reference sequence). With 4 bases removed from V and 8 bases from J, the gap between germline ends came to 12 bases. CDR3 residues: CASSGQGKGYTF. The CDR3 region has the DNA TGTGCCAGCAGCGGGCAGGGGAAGGGCTACACCTTC.

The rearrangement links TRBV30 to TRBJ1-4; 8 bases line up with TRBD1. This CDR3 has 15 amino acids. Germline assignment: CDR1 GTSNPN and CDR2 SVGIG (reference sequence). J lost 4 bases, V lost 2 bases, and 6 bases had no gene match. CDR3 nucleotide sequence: TGTGCCTGGAGTCCTACAGGGGGAAGTAATGAAAAACTGTTTTTT. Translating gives CAWSPTGGSNEKLFF.

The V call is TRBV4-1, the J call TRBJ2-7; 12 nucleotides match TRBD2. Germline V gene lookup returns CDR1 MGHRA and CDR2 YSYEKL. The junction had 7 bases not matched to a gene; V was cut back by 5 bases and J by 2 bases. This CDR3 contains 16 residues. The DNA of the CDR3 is TGCGCCAGCAGCGTCCGAGGACTAGCGGGGACCTACGAGCAGTACTTC. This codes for CASSVRGLAGTYEQYF.

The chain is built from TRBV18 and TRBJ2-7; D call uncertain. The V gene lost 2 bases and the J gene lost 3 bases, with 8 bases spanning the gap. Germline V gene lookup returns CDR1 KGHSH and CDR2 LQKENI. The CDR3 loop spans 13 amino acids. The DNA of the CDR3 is TGTGCCAGCTCACCAACAGTAGACTACGAGCAGTACTTC. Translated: CASSPTVDYEQYF.

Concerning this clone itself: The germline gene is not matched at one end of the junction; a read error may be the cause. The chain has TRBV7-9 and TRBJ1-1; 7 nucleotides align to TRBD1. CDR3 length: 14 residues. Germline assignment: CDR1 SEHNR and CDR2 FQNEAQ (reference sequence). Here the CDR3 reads CSSSRTGVNTEAFF. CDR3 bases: TGTTCCAGCAGCCGAACAGGGGTGAACACTGAAGCTTTCTTT.

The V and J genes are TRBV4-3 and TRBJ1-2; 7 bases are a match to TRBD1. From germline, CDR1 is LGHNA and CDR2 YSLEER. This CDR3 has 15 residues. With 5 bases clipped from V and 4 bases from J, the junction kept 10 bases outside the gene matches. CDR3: CASSTRGQGSYGYTF. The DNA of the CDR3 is TGCGCCAGCAGCACTAGGGGGCAGGGATCCTATGGCTACACCTTC.

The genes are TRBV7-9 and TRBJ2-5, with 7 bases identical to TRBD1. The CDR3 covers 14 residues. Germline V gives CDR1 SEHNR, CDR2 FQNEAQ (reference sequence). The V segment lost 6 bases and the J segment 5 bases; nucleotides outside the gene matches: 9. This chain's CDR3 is CASRTRQGPETQYF. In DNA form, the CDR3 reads TGTGCCAGCAGGACTCGACAGGGTCCCGAGACCCAGTACTTC.

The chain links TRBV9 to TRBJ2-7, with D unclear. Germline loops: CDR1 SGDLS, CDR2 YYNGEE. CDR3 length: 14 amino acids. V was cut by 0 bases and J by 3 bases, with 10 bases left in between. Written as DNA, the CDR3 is TGTGCCAGCAGCGTAGATTTTTCCAGCTACGAGCAGTACTTC. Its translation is CASSVDFSSYEQYF.

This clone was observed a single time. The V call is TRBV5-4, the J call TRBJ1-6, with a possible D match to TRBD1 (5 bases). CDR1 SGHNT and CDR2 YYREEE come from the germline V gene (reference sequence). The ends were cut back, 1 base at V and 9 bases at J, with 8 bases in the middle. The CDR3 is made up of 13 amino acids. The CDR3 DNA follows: TGTGCCAGCAGCTTGCAGGGAACTTCACCCCTCCACTTT. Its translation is CASSLQGTSPLHF.

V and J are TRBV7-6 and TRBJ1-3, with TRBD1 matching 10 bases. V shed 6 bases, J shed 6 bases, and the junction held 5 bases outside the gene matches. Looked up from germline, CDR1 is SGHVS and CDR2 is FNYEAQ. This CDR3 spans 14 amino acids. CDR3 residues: CASRIRQGANTIYF. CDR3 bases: TGTGCCAGCAGGATCAGACAGGGGGCAAACACCATATATTTT.

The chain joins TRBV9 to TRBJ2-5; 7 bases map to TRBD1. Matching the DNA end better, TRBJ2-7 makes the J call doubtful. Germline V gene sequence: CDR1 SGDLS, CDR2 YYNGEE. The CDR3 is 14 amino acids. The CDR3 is CASSLRTGAYEQYF. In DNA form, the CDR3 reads TGTGCCAGCAGCCTTCGGACAGGAGCCTACGAGCAGTACTTC.

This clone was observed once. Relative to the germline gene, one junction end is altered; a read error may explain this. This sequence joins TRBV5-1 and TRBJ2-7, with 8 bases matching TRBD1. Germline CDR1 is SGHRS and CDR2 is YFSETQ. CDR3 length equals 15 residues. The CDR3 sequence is CASTPTGDRGYERYF. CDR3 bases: TGCGCCAGCACCCCTACCGGAGACAGGGGATACGAGCGGTACTTC.

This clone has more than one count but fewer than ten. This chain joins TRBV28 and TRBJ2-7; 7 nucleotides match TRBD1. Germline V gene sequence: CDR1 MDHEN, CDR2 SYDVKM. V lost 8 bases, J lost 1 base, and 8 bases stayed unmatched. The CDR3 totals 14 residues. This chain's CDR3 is CASVGTDVSYEQYF. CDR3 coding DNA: TGTGCCAGCGTAGGGACAGATGTTTCCTACGAGCAGTACTTC.

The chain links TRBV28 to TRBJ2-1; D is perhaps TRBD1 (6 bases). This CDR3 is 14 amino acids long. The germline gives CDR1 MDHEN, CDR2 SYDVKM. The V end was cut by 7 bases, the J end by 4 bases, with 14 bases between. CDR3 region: CASTLAGVYNEQFF. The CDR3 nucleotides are TGTGCCAGCACCTTAGCAGGGGTTTACAATGAGCAGTTCTTC.

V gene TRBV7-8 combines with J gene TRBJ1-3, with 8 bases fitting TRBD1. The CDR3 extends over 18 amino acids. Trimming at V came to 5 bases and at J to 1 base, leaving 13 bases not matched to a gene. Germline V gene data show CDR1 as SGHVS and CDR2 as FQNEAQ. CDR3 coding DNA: TGTGCCAGCAGCCCAGGACGGGGCAGGGGGCTGTCTGGAAACACCATATATTTT. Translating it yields CASSPGRGRGLSGNTIYF.